A single TCR beta chain is shown here with its context. The antigen is not known. One base away lies a much larger clone, so this may be a sequencing read error. It is likely a read error, because the conserved phenylalanine at the end of the CDR3 is missing. The data were obtained in a study of molecular identifiers for immune sequencing clone quantification. Notes on the study in general: Barcodes shared by identical TCR molecules could lead to underestimated sizes of highly expanded clones.

Library preparation followed earlier protocols using designated TCR primers. TCRdb analysed the PCR reads with MiXCR anew, one entry per CDR3 protein. The sample consists of roughly 320,000 distinct CDR3 sequences, 20% to 25% of them appearing once. Germline V lookup: CDR1 DFQATT, CDR2 SNEGSKA (reference sequence). This CDR3 region has 15 residues. J lost 0 bases, V lost 0 bases, and 4 bases had no gene match. Sequenced input: naive CD8+ T cells from blood, with Jurkat cell RNA spiked in. Subset here: FACS-sorted CD8+CD4-CCR7+CD45RA+ naive T cells. This TCR was recovered from a human donor in good health. Some libraries in this study had Jurkat cell RNA spiked in. The V call is TRBV20-1, the J call TRBJ1-1; 7 bases align to TRBD1. CDR3 coding DNA: TGCAGTGCTAGAGAGACAGGGAGCATGAACACTGAAGCTTTCCTT. Its translation is CSARETGSMNTEAFL.